This TCR beta chain originates from a study of T-cell reconstitution after alpha-beta-depleted transplantation in children (dated by TCRdb to the mid-2010s). About the study as a whole: Using TCR repertoire profiling, the study followed T-cell immune reconstitution in a quantitative way in children after TCRalphabeta/CD19-depleted allogeneic hematopoietic cell transplantation.

Library method: PCR. The instrument was an Illumina HiSeq 2500. Molecular barcoding was employed in the preparation of TCR libraries, with unique molecular identifiers being used to normalize TCRbeta repertoire quantification. Using fastp trimming at Q25 and MiXCR clonotype assembly, TCRdb reanalyzed the public sequencing data and kept in-frame beta chains. Each record represents a unique CDR3 protein, reported with the most common genes and DNA among its rows. In this sample the table shows about 610,000 distinct CDR3 sequences, about 10% of which occur a single time. Roughly 4% of the sample is taken by the ten largest. The sample holds a few counts of this clonotype. Which antigen it targets is not known. No quality values exist for individual bases; no much larger clone is one base distant. The cysteine opens and the phenylalanine closes a CDR3 of 14 amino acids. Only the CDR3 part of the read is kept: 42 bases, read in frame from the first base. From V the trimming removes 4 bases and from J it removes 4 bases, while the gene matches leave 7 bases of the junction unaccounted for. The germline V gene specifies SGHTA as CDR1 and FQGNSA as CDR2.

The receptor chain draws on TRBV7-2 and TRBJ2-7, with TRBD1 identical over 7 junction bases. This TCR came from a human donor who donated a stem cell graft to a child with acute myeloid leukemia. Sequences were derived from PBMCs from the stem cell graft donor, sampled from the stem cell graft. This receptor carries the CDR3 CASSSQTGWYEQYF. The DNA sequence is TGTGCCAGCAGCTCACAGACAGGGTGGTACGAGCAGTACTTC.